A selection of T cell receptor beta chains follows, all from one sample in a study of T-cell memory formation after mild COVID-19. TCRdb ran MiXCR on the 5' RACE reads and lists one entry per CDR3 protein. The table shows hundreds of thousands of distinct CDR3 sequences, with about 22% occurring only once. Specimen: PBMCs or a T cell subset sorted from them (not recorded which). The receptors were sampled from an adult woman who had mild COVID-19 (a few samples of this study predate the infection). Cell type and time point are not known. Each CDR3 is given without its conserved first and last residue. Clone size is given for some rows only: seen once, a few or many times, or a class if the clone is expanded.

V	size	CDR3
TRBV12-3/TRBV12-4	few	ASREGVSSYNEQF
TRBV5-1	NA	ASSLVGAGYEQY
TRBV11-2	NA	ASSLVGGGDEAF
TRBV20-1	NA	SAKLTSLETQY
TRBV12-3/TRBV12-4	NA	ASRSRSLNEQF
TRBV10-3	NA	AISPGDYEQY
TRBV27	NA	ASSFPQSEQY
TRBV27	few	ASSPAGLGGNTIY
TRBV12-3/TRBV12-4	many	ASSFLQNYEQY
TRBV5-1	NA	ASKATGSTDTQY
TRBV12-3/TRBV12-4	few	ASSRVSTGELF
TRBV19	few	ASSTVQAQTTGELF
TRBV29-1	NA	SVELGTGTLQETQY
TRBV7-9	few	ASAQGGGNQPQH
TRBV15	NA	ATSKTVSYEQY
TRBV12-3/TRBV12-4	NA	ASTLGHRDTDTQY
TRBV7-6	NA	ASSPYRGGDTGELF
TRBV12-3/TRBV12-4	NA	ASSLGLAGRNTEAF
TRBV29-1	NA	SVTGSYGYT
TRBV30	NA	AYQVGSSGNTIY
TRBV12-3/TRBV12-4	few	ASSLSRTHEQF
TRBV12-3/TRBV12-4	NA	ASSPRGRGTEAF
TRBV24-1	NA	ATSDSGTGAYNEQF
TRBV10-3	NA	ATLSGASYEQY
TRBV7-8	NA	ASSLGPSGGQY
TRBV5-1	few	ASSLSGGAADTQY
TRBV7-6	NA	ASSLGGTSFREQY
TRBV11-2	NA	ATMGNTQY
TRBV24-1	few	ATSDYGSGQETQY
TRBV15	NA	ATSRRGANYGYT
TRBV5-1	NA	ASSLRAGKGEQY
TRBV10-2	NA	ASRLGTSGTILGNEQF
TRBV7-2	few	ASRWRVTGELF
TRBV24-1	NA	ATSDFRQGRYEQY
TRBV9	few	ASSPVGTSSVNEQF
TRBV4-2	few	ASSQAGTGAPKIYNEQF
TRBV7-3	NA	ASSPANTRYDEQF
TRBV14	NA	ASSQEGPDTQY
TRBV5-1	many	ASSLDGQGTEAF
TRBV25-1	few	ASSEPPSEGSVVYGYT
TRBV4-3	many	ASSQTGTSRSSYEQY
TRBV7-2	NA	ASSLAATGRRTEAF
TRBV20-1	NA	SARDLRGNSDTQY
TRBV7-9	few	ASSISGRGVRETQY
TRBV18	few	ASSPPLRDEQY
TRBV4-2	NA	ASSQSGILHYGYT
TRBV12-3/TRBV12-4	NA	ASSLGPGGRTEAF
TRBV7-6	NA	ASSFSGTSDDKETQY
TRBV5-1	NA	ASSYGGQYGYT
TRBV2	NA	ASSESSGHQPQH
TRBV12-3/TRBV12-4	NA	ASSFEGGQTEAF
TRBV7-9	many	ASSFTPPGDSPLH
TRBV7-9	few	ASSSTRTGPYNEQF
TRBV6-2/TRBV6-3	NA	ASRSGTGSNQPQH